The 11 T cell receptor beta chains below were found in one sample sequenced in a study of spatial heterogeneity in lung cancer. The study, taken as a whole, reports: Expanded alpha and beta TCR counts within tumors tracked tumor mutation counts.

As for time point: sample taken at primary tumor resection. No antigen has been assigned to these receptors. TCRdb used MiXCR to reprocess the 5' RACE reads, holding one entry per CDR3 protein. The sample shows 8,700 or so distinct CDR3 sequences, 14% of them seen only once. The sample here was lung tumor tissue, taken at surgery. The receptors were gathered from a male donor with early-stage non-small cell lung cancer.

By frequency in the sample, this clonotype is medium-sized. Within a library made for alpha chains, this beta chain is off target, and its count is uninformative. The V and J genes are TRBV7-9 and TRBJ1-2; the D is unclear. Germline assignment: CDR1 SEHNR and CDR2 FQNEAQ (reference sequence). This CDR3 is 14 amino acids long. V lost 0 bases and J 3 bases, leaving 8 bases between the germline ends. CDR3 coding DNA: TGTGCCAGCAGCTTAGCCACAGTTTACTATGGCTACACCTTC. Amino acids: CASSLATVYYGYTF.

This clonotype showed up many times. The library was designed around alpha chains, so this beta chain is a stray read whose abundance carries little weight. The chain joins TRBV6-6 to TRBJ2-2, with 11 positions matching TRBD2. Trimming at V came to 7 bases and at J to 7 bases, leaving 8 bases not matched to a gene. This CDR3 contains 15 residues. The germline V gene encodes CDR1 MNHNY and CDR2 SVGAGI (reference sequence). The CDR3 loop reads CASTVSGRAGGELFF. In DNA form, the CDR3 reads TGTGCCAGCACCGTTAGCGGGAGGGCCGGCGGGGAGCTGTTTTTT.

Relative to its sample, this clonotype is medium-sized. Because the library targeted alpha chains, this beta chain is an off-target read whose size means little. The J gene is TRBJ2-7, the V gene TRBV20-1; no reliable D call. The CDR3 runs to 14 residues. V dropped 0 bases and J dropped 4 bases, with 13 bases sitting between them. Germline values: CDR1 DFQATT, CDR2 SNEGSKA (reference sequence). The CDR3 DNA follows: TGCAGTGCTAGAGATTATGATAACCCGTACGAGCAGTACTTC. Translated, it gives CSARDYDNPYEQYF.

This clonotype came up many times. Little can be read into the size of this beta chain, an off-target read in a library designed for alpha chains. V is TRBV6-5 and J is TRBJ2-1; TRBD2 might be the D (5 bases). CDR3 size: 14 residues. V gave up 6 bases and J gave up 0 bases, with 9 bases separating them. Germline-derived CDR1 and CDR2 are MNHEY and SVGAGI. Written as DNA, the CDR3 is TGTGCCAGCAGGGGTACTAGCTCCTACAATGAGCAGTTCTTC. This gives the protein CASRGTSSYNEQFF.

This clonotype was counted ten times or more. The size of this beta chain means little, since it is a stray read in a library made for alpha chains. CDR3: CASSLTGLRYGYTF. CDR3 coding DNA: TGTGCCAGCAGTCTGACAGGCCTACGCTATGGCTACACCTTC. The chain recombines TRBV5-6 with TRBJ1-2; the D gene is possibly TRBD1 (6 bases). V was pared by 5 bases and J by 4 bases, with 15 bases between. Germline CDR1 is SGHDT and CDR2 is YYEEEE. The CDR3 has 14 amino acids.

Within the sample, this clonotype is medium-sized. This beta chain appears as a stray read in a library generated for alpha chains; its size is not informative. The J gene is TRBJ2-7, the V gene TRBV28; no clear D gene. CDR3 size: 11 residues. Germline assignment: CDR1 MDHEN and CDR2 SYDVKM. The V gene lost 3 bases and the J gene lost 7 bases, with 7 bases spanning the gap. The CDR3 DNA sequence: TGTGCCAGCAGTTTTGTAGAGGAGCAGTACTTC. Protein product: CASSFVEEQYF. Drawing the rest from reference TRBV28 and TRBJ2-7, the complete variable domain is DVKVTQSSRYLVKRTGEKVFLECVQDMDHENMFWYRQDPGLGLRLIYFSYDVKMKEKGDIPEGYSVSREKKERFSLILESASTNQTSMYLCASSFVEEQYFGPGTRLTVT.

Comments on this clonotype: This beta chain was picked up by a library intended for alpha chains and is off target, so its count carries little meaning. This chain connects TRBV12-3 or TRBV12-4 to TRBJ2-1; 9 nucleotides align to TRBD2. CDR3 length: 17 amino acids. The V segment lost 7 bases and the J segment 1 base; nucleotides outside the gene matches: 11. CDR3 loop: CASTAGGGGVSYNEQFF. The CDR3, as DNA: TGTGCCAGCACCGCGGGGGGGGGCGGAGTGTCCTACAATGAGCAGTTCTTC.

There are many counts of this clonotype. Being off target in a library aimed at alpha chains, this beta chain has a size of little meaning. This sequence joins TRBV5-1 and TRBJ1-1; the D gene is possibly TRBD1 (6 bases). CDR1 SGHRS and CDR2 YFSETQ come from the germline V gene. This CDR3 contains 14 residues. V lost 3 bases and J lost 2, with 11 bases in between. DNA of the CDR3: TGCGCCAGCAGCTCGCAGGGGTCTAACACTGAAGCTTTCTTT. It yields the protein CASSSQGSNTEAFF. Together with reference TRBV5-1 and TRBJ1-1, the CDR3 gives the full variable domain: KAGVTQTPRYLIKTRGQQVTLSCSPISGHRSVSWYQQTPGQGLQFLFEYFSETQRNKGNFPGRFSGRQFSNSRSEMNVSTLELGDSALYLCASSSQGSNTEAFFGQGTRLTVV.

This clonotype was detected many times. This beta chain is off target for a library built for alpha chains, so its abundance means little. V gene TRBV10-3 combines with J gene TRBJ1-5; maybe TRBD1 (5 bases). The V end lost 6 bases, the J end lost 5 bases, and 11 bases lay between the germline ends. There are 13 residues in the CDR3. Germline CDR1 reads ENHRY; CDR2 reads SYGVKD. The DNA of the CDR3 is TGTGCCATCAGGGACCGGGACGATCAGCCCCAGCATTTT. Amino acid sequence: CAIRDRDDQPQHF.

Note on this clonotype: This beta chain is an unintended read in a library built for alpha chains; its size means little. The J gene is TRBJ1-1, the V gene TRBV14, with D hard to call. Germline-derived CDR1 and CDR2 are SGHDN and FVKESK. V lost 6 bases to trimming and J lost 0 bases, with 8 bases between them. The CDR3 spans 13 residues. The CDR3 protein is CASSYTMNTEAFF. The CDR3 DNA reads TGTGCCAGCAGTTATACCATGAACACTGAAGCTTTCTTT.

This clonotype came up a few times. Little can be read into the size of this beta chain, an off-target read in a library designed for alpha chains. The genes are TRBV28 and TRBJ1-1, with 7 bases lining up with TRBD1. The CDR3 is 14 residues long. With 9 bases clipped from V and 5 bases from J, the junction kept 12 bases outside the gene matches. CDR1 and CDR2 (germline): MDHEN, SYDVKM. CDR3: CASREGGARTEAFF. For the CDR3, the DNA is TGTGCCAGTCGCGAAGGGGGCGCGAGGACTGAAGCTTTCTTT.